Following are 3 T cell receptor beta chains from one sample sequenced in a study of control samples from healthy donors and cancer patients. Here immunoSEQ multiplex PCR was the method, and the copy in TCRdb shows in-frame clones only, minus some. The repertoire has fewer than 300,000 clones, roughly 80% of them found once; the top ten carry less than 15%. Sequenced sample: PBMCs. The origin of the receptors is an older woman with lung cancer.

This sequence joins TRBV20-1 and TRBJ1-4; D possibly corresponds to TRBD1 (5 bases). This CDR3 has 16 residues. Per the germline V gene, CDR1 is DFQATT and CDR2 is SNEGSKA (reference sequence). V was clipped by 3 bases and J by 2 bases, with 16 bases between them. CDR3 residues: CSASAQGGVTNEKLFF. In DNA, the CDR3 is TGCAGTGCTAGTGCGCAGGGAGGAGTGACTAATGAAAAACTGTTTTTT.

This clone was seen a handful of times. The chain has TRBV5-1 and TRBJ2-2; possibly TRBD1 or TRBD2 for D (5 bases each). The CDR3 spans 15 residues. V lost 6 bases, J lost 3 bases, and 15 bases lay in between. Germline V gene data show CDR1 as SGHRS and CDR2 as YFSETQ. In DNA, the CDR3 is TGCGCCAGCACCCCTTCGGGACGGGACACCGGGGAGCTGTTTTTT. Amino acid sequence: CASTPSGRDTGELFF.

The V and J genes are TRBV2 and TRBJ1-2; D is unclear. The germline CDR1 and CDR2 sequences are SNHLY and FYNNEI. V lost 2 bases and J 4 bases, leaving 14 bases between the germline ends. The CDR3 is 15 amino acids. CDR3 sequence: CASSETPGRIYGYTF. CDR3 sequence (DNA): TGTGCCAGCAGTGAAACCCCCGGCAGGATCTATGGCTACACCTTC.